The 5 T cell receptor beta chains below all came from one sample that was sequenced in a study of blood T cell repertoires in COVID-19. Method: immunoSEQ multiplex PCR; TCRdb's copy keeps in-frame clones and lacks some. The sample contains 90,000 to 150,000 clones, roughly nine tenths of which appear only once. Material for sequencing was peripheral blood. The receptors come from a man in his 70s with active or convalescent COVID-19.

The rearrangement joins TRBV7-9 to TRBJ2-2; the D gene is possibly TRBD1 (6 bases). V shed 5 bases and J shed 1 base, with 11 bases lying between them. This CDR3 comprises 15 residues. Germline CDR1 and CDR2: SEHNR and FQNEAQ (reference sequence). As DNA, the CDR3 is TGTGCCAGCAGCCCGGGACACGGGAACACCGGGGAGCTGTTTTTT. Amino acids: CASSPGHGNTGELFF. Filled out from reference TRBV7-9 and TRBJ2-2, the complete variable domain reads DTGVSQNPRHKITKRGQNVTFRCDPISEHNRLYWYRQTLGQGPEFLTYFQNEAQLEKSRLLSDRFSAERPKGSFSTLEIQRTEQGDSAMYLCASSPGHGNTGELFFGEGSRLTVL.

The chain uses TRBV7-2 and TRBJ2-7, with D possibly being TRBD1 (5 bases). Germline V gives CDR1 SGHTA, CDR2 FQGNSA. The V and J ends lost 4 bases and 0 bases respectively, with 13 bases between them. The CDR3 length is 15 residues. CDR3 sequence (DNA): TGTGCCAGCAGCTCCGGACACCTTGGCTCCTACGAGCAGTACTTC. Protein: CASSSGHLGSYEQYF.

V usage is TRBV6-4 and J usage is TRBJ1-6, with 9 positions matching TRBD1. The CDR3 is 15 residues long. Per the germline V gene, CDR1 is MRHNA and CDR2 is SNTAGT. V lost 2 bases and J lost 8; bases outside the gene matches: 4. DNA for the CDR3: TGTGCCAGCAGTGACCGGGGACAGGGTTATTCACCCCTCCACTTT. It codes for CASSDRGQGYSPLHF.

The chain links TRBV7-6 to TRBJ1-6, with TRBD1 as a possible D gene (5 bases). Germline V CDR1 and CDR2: SGHVS, FNYEAQ. The CDR3 has 14 amino acids. The V end was cut by 0 bases, the J end by 8 bases, with 8 bases between. The CDR3 region is CASSLAPGDSPLHF. The CDR3 DNA is TGTGCCAGCAGCTTAGCGCCGGGGGATTCACCCCTCCACTTT.

The chain uses TRBV11-2 and TRBJ1-2; perhaps TRBD1 as D (6 bases). V lost 0 bases to trimming and J lost 3 bases, with 14 bases between them. Germline V lookup: CDR1 SGHAT, CDR2 FQNNGV. This CDR3 has 16 residues. The CDR3 bases are TGTGCCAGCAGCTTAGATGGTACAGGGTTGGACTATGGCTACACCTTC. Translating it yields CASSLDGTGLDYGYTF.